Below, one T cell receptor beta chain is given with its context. The antigen is unknown. Germline V gives CDR1 MNHEY, CDR2 SVGEGT. Trimming shortened V by 5 bases and J by 6 bases, and 17 bases separated the two germline ends. The CDR3 runs 15 residues. This specimen comes from a study of type 1 regulatory T cells. TCRdb fed the reads into MiXCR, producing one record per CDR3 protein. The table has about 59,000 distinct CDR3 sequences, 62% seen once. The chain combines TRBV6-2 or TRBV6-3 with TRBJ1-5; the D gene is possibly TRBD1 (6 bases). Sequencing was carried out using cultured non-Tr1 T cells, either the whole culture or a sorted T cell fraction (not recorded which). This receptor was identified in a human donor in good health. CDR3 DNA: TGTGCCAGCAGTCTGGCGGGGGGCGGGGGTCAGCCCCAGCATTTT. Translation gives CASSLAGGGGQPQHF.